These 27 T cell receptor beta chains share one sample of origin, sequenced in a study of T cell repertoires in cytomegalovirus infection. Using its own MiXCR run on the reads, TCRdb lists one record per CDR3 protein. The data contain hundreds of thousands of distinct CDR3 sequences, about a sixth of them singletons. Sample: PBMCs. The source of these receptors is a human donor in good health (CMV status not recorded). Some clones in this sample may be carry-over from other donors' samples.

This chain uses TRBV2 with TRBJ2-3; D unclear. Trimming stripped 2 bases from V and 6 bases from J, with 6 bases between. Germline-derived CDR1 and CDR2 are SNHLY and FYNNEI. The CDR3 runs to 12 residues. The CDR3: CASSEFSDTQYF. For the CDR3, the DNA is TGTGCCAGCAGTGAATTTTCTGATACGCAGTATTTT.

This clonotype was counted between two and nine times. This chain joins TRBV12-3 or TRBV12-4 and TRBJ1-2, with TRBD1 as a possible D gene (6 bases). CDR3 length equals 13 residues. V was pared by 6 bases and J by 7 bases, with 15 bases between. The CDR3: CASSPQGLSGYTF. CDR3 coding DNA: TGTGCCAGCAGCCCACAGGGTCTATCTGGCTACACCTTC.

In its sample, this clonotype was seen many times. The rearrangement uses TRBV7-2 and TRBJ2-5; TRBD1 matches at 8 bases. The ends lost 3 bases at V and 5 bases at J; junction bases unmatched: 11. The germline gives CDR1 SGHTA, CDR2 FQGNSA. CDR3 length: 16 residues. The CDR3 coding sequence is TGTGCCAGCAGCTTGGACAGGGAGCGAATGGGGGAGACCCAGTACTTC. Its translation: CASSLDRERMGETQYF.

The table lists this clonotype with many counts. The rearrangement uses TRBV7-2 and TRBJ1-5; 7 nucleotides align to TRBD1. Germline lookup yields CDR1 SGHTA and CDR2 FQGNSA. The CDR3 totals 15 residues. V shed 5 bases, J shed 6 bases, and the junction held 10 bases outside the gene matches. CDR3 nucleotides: TGTGCCAGCAGCGCCGGGACAGCCTTTAGTCAGCCCCAGCATTTT. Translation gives CASSAGTAFSQPQHF.

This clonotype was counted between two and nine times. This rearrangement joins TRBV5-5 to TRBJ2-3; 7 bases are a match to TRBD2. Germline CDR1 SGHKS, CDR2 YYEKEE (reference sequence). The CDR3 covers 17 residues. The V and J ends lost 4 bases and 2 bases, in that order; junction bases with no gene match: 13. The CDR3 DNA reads TGTGCCAGCAGCAAACAATGGACTAGGAGCAACACAGATACGCAGTATTTT. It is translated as CASSKQWTRSNTDTQYF.

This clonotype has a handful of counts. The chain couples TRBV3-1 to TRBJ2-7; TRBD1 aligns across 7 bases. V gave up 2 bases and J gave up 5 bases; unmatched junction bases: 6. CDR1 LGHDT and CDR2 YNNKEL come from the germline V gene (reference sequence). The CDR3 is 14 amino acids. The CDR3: CASSQPGTEDEQYF. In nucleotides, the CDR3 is TGTGCCAGCAGCCAACCCGGGACAGAGGACGAGCAGTACTTC.

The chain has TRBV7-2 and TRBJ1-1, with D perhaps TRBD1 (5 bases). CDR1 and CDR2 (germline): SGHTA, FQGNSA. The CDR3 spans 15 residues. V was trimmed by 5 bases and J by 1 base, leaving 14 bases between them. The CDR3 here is CASSQHLGGNTEAFF. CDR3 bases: TGTGCCAGCAGCCAACATCTGGGGGGGAACACTGAAGCTTTCTTT.

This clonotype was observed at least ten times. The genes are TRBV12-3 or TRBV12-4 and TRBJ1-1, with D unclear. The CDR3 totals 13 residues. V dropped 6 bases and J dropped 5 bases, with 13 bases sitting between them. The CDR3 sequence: CASRKTGRTEAFF. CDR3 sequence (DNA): TGTGCCAGCAGAAAAACCGGCAGGACTGAAGCTTTCTTT.

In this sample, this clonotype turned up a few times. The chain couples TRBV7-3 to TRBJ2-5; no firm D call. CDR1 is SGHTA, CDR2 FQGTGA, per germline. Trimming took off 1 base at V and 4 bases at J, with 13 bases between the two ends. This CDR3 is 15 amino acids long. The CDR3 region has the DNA TGTGCCAGCAGCTTAATGGGCCAGCTGGGAGAGACCCAGTACTTC. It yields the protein CASSLMGQLGETQYF.

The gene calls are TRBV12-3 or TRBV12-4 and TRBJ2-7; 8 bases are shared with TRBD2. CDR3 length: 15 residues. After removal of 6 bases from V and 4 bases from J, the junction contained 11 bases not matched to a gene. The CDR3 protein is CASSPGGGLKYEQYF. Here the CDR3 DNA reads TGTGCCAGCAGCCCCGGGGGGGGGCTTAAGTACGAGCAGTACTTC.

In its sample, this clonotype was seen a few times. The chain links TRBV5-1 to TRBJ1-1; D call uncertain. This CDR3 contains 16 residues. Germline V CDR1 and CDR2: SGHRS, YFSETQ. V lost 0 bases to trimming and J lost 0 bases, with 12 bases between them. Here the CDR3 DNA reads TGCGCCAGCAGCTTGGCTGAAACAGCCATGAACACTGAAGCTTTCTTT. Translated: CASSLAETAMNTEAFF.

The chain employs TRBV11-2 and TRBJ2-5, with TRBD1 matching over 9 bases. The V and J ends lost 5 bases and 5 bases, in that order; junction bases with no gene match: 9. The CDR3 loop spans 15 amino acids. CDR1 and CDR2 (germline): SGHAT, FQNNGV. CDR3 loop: CASSPRTGEGETQYF. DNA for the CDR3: TGTGCCAGCAGCCCCAGGACAGGGGAGGGCGAGACCCAGTACTTC.

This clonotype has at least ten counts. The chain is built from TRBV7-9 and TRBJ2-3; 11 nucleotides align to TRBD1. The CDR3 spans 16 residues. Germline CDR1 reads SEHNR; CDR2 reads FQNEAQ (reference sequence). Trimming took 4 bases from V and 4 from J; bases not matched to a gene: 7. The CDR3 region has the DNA TGTGCCAGCAGCTACTCTCCGGGACAGGGGGCAGATACGCAGTATTTT. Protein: CASSYSPGQGADTQYF.

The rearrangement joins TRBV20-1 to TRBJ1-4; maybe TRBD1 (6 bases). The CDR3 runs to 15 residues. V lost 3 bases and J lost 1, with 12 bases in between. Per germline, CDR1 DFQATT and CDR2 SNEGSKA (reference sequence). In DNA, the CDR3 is TGCAGTGCTAGCAGGGGAAGCCAAACTAATGAAAAACTGTTTTTT. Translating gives CSASRGSQTNEKLFF.

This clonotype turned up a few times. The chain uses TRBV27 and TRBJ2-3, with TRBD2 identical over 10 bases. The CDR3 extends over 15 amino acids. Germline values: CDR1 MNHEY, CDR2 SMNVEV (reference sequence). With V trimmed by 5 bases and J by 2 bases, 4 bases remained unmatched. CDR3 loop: CASSNSGGNTDTQYF. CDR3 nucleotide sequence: TGTGCCAGCAGTAATAGCGGGGGGAACACAGATACGCAGTATTTT.

CDR3: CSAPSRGNFYNEQFF. In DNA, the CDR3 is TGCAGTGCCCCCTCCAGGGGGAACTTCTACAATGAGCAGTTCTTC. This chain connects TRBV20-1 to TRBJ2-1; 7 nucleotides align to TRBD1. The V gene's germline CDR1 is DFQATT and CDR2 SNEGSKA (reference sequence). J gave up 3 bases and V 6 bases, and 11 bases lay outside the gene matches. CDR3 size: 15 residues.

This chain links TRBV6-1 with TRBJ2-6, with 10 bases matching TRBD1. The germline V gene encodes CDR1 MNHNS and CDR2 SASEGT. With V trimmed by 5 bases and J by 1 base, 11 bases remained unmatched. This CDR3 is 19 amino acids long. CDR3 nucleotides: TGTGCCAGCAGTCCGCGAGACAGGGGGCTACCTTCTGGGGCCAACGTCCTGACTTTC. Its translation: CASSPRDRGLPSGANVLTF.

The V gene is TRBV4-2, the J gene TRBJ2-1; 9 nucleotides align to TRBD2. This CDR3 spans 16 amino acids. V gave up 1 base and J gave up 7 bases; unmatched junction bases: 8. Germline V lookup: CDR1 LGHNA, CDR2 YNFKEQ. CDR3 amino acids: CASSQGSAGGLNEQFF. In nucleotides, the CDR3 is TGTGCCAGCAGCCAAGGTTCGGCGGGGGGGCTAAATGAGCAGTTCTTC.

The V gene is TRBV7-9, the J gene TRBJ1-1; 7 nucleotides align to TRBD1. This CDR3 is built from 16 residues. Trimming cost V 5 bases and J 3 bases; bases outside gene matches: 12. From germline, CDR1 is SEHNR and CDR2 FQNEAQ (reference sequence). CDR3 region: CASSPATGDWYTEAFF. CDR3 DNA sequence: TGTGCCAGCAGCCCCGCCACAGGGGATTGGTACACTGAAGCTTTCTTT.

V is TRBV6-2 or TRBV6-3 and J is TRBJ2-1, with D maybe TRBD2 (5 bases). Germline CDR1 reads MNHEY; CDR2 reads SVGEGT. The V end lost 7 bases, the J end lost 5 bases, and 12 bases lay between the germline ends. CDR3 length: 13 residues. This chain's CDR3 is CASTPPRDNEQFF. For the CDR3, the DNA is TGTGCCAGCACCCCCCCGCGGGACAATGAGCAGTTCTTC.

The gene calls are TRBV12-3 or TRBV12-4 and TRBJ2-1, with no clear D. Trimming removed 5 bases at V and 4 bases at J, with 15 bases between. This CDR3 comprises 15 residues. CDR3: CASSEQSPGYNEQFF. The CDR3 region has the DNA TGTGCCAGCAGTGAGCAGTCACCCGGGTACAATGAGCAGTTCTTC.

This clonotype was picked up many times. The CDR3 here is CASSYSGGLSYGYTF. The DNA of the CDR3 is TGTGCCAGCAGTTATAGCGGGGGGTTGTCCTATGGCTACACCTTC. The rearrangement uses TRBV6-1 and TRBJ1-2; D is possibly TRBD1 (5 bases). CDR3 length equals 15 residues. The germline CDR1 and CDR2 sequences are MNHNS and SASEGT. Trimming shortened V by 5 bases and J by 4 bases, and 17 bases separated the two germline ends.

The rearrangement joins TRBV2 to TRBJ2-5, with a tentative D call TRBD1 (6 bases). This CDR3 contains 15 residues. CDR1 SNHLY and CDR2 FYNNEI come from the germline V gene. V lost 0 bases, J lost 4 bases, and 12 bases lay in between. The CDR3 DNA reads TGTGCCAGCAGTGAAGCTCTAGGCAGGGGAGAGACCCAGTACTTC. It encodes CASSEALGRGETQYF.

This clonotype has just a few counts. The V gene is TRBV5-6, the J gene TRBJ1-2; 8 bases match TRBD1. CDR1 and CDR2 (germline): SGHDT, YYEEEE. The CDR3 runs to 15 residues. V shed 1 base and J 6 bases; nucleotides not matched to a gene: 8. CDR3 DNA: TGTGCCAGCAGCTTGATCTCAGGGGGCACCCATGGCTACACCTTC. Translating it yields CASSLISGGTHGYTF.

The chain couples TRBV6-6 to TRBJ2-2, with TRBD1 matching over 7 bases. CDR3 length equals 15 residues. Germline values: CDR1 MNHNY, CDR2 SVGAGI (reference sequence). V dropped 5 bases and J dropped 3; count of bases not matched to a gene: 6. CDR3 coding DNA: TGTGCCAGCAGTATAGACAGGGTAGACACCGGGGAGCTGTTTTTT. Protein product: CASSIDRVDTGELFF.

Here the CDR3 DNA reads TGTGCCAGTAATCGGGAACGGGAGCTGTTTTTT. Amino acids: CASNRERELFF. The chain has TRBV19 and TRBJ2-2; perhaps TRBD2 as D (5 bases). Germline CDR1 is LNHDA and CDR2 is SQIVND (reference sequence). The CDR3 contains 11 residues. V lost 7 bases to trimming and J lost 9 bases, with 9 bases between them.

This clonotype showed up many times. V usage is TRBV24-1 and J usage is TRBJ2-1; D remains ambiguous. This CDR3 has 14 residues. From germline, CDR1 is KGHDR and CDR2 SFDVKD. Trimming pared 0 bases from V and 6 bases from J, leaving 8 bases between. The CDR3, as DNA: TGTGCCACCAGTGATTTGCGGCAGGTCAATGAGCAGTTCTTC. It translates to CATSDLRQVNEQFF.